This record concerns one TCR beta chain sequence. The record originates from a study of shared clonotypes between healthy human individuals. The wider study: Each donor's CD4 naive and CD4 memory cells filled three plates apiece, CD8 naive two, and CD8 memory one.

Germline CDR1 is SGHAT and CDR2 is FQNNGV. This CDR3 contains 16 residues. V lost 4 bases and J 3 bases, leaving 15 bases between the germline ends. Using immunoSEQ multiplex PCR, the repertoire was profiled, and TCRdb retains in-frame clones only, with some absent. This table holds 1.5 million to 2.5 million clones, about 95% found once. Naive CD8 cells lacked CD45RO, underwent positive selection for CCR7 and left out terminally differentiated effector memory CD45RA+ cells. The chain couples TRBV11-2 to TRBJ1-4, with a weak D call TRBD1 (6 bases). This clonotype was obtained from a man aged 18-30 years in good health. Sequencing was performed on naive CD8+ T cells sorted from blood. The CDR3 protein is CASSWGPAGPNEKLFF. The CDR3, as DNA: TGTGCCAGCAGCTGGGGGCCGGCAGGGCCTAATGAAAAACTGTTTTTT.